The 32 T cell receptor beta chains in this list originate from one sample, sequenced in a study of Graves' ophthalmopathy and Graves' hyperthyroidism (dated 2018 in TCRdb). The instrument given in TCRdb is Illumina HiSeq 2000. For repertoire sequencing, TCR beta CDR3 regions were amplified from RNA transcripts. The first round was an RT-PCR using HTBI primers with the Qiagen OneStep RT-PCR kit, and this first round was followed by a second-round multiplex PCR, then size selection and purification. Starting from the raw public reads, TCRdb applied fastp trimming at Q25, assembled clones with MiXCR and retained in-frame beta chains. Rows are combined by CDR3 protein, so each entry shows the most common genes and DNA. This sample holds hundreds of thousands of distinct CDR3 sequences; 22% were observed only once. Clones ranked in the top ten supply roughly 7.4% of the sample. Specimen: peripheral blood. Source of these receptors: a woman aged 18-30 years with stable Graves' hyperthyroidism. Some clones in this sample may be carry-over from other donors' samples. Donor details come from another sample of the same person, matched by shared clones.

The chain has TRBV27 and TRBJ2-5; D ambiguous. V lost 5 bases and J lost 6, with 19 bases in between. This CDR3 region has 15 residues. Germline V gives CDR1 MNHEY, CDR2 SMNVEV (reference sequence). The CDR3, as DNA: TGTGCCAGCAGTCCCCTGGCTCTCTGGGATCAGACCCAGTACTTC. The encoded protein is CASSPLALWDQTQYF.

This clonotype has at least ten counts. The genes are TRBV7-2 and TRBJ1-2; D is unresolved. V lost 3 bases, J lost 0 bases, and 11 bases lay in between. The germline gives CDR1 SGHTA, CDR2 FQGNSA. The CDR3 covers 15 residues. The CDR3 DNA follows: TGTGCCAGCAGCTTGTTCACAGCTACTAACTATGGCTACACCTTC. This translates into CASSLFTATNYGYTF.

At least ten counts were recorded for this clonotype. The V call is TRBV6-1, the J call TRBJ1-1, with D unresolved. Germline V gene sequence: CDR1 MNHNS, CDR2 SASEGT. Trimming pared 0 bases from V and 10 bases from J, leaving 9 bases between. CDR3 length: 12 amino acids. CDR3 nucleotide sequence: TGTGCCAGCAGTGAAGCCCTGGGCGGAGCTTTCTTT. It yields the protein CASSEALGGAFF.

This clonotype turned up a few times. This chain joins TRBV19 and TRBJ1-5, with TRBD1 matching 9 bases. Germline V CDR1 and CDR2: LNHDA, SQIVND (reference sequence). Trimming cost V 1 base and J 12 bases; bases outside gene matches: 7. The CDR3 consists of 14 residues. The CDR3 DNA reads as TGTGCCAGTAGTATAGCCCGGACAGGGGCCCTCCAGCATTTT. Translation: CASSIARTGALQHF.

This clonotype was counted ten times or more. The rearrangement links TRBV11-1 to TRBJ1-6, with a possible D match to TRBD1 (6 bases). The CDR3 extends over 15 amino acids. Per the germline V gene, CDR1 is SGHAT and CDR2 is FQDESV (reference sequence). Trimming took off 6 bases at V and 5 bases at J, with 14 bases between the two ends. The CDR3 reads CASRTGQTHNSPLHF. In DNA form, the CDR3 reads TGTGCCAGCAGAACCGGACAGACACATAATTCACCCCTCCACTTT.

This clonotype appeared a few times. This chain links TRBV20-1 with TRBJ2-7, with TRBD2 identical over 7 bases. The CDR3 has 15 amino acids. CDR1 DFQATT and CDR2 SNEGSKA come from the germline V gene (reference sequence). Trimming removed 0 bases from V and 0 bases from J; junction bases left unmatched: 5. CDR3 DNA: TGCAGTGCTAGAGATGAGGTAGCGGGCTCCTACGAGCAGTACTTC. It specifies CSARDEVAGSYEQYF.

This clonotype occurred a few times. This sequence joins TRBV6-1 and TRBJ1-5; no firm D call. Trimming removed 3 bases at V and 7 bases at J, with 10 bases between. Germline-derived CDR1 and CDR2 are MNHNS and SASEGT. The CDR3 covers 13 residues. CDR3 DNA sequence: TGTGCCAGCAGTGATTTGGGCGTCCAGCCCCAGCATTTT. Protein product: CASSDLGVQPQHF.

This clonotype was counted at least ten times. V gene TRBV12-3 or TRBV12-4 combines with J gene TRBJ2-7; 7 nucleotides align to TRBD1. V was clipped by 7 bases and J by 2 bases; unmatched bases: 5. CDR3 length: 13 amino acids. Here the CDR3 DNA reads TGTGCCAGCACGCGACAGGGAACCTACGAGCAGTACTTC. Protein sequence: CASTRQGTYEQYF.

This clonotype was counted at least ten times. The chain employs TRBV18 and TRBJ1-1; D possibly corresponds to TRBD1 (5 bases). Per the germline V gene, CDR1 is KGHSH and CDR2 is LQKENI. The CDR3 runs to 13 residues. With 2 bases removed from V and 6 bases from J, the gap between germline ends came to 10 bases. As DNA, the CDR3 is TGTGCCAGCTCACCAACAAGGGGCTCTGAAGCTTTCTTT. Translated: CASSPTRGSEAFF.

Here the CDR3 reads CASSQAKGQETQYF. The CDR3 nucleotides are TGTGCCAGCAGCCAAGCGAAGGGGCAAGAGACCCAGTACTTC. The gene calls are TRBV4-2 and TRBJ2-5; a weak D match, TRBD1 (5 bases). This CDR3 is built from 14 residues. Trimming removed 1 base from V and 2 bases from J, with 8 bases in between. Germline CDR1 reads LGHNA; CDR2 reads YNFKEQ.

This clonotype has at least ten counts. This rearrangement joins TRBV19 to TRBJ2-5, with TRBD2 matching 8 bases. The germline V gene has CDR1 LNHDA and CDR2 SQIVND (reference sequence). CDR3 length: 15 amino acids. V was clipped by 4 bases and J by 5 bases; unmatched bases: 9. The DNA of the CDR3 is TGTGCCAGTAGTACCACCGGGACTAGTGCTGAGACCCAGTACTTC. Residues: CASSTTGTSAETQYF.

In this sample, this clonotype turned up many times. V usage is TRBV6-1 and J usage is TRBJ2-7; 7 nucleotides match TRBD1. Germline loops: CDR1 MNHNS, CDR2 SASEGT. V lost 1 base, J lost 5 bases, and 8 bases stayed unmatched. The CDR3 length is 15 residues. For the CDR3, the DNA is TGTGCCAGCAGTGAAGGTTGGCAGGGGGTAAACGAGCAGTACTTC. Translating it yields CASSEGWQGVNEQYF.

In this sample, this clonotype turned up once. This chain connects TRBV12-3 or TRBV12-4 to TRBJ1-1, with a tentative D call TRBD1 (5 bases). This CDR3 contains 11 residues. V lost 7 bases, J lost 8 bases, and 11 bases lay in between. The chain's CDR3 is CASTSGLEAFF. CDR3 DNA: TGTGCCAGCACCTCAGGGCTGGAAGCTTTCTTT.

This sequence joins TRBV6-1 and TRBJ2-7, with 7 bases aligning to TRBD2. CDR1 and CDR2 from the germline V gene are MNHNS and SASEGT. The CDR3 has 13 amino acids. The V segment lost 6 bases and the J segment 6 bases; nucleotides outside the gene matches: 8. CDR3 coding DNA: TGTGCCAGCAGAAAAGGACTAGTCCGCGAGCAGTACTTC. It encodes CASRKGLVREQYF.

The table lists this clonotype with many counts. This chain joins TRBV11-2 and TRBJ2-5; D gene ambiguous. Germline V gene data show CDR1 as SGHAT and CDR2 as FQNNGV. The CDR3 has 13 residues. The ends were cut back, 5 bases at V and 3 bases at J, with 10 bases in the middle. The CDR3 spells CASSPVQKETQYF. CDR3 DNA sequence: TGTGCCAGCAGCCCAGTACAAAAAGAGACCCAGTACTTC.

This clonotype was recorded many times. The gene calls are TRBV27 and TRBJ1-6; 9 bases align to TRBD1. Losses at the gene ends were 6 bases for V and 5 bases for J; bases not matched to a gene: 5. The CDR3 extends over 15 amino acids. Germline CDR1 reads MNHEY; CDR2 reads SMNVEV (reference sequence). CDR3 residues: CASRGQGSNNSPLHF. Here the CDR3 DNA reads TGTGCCAGCAGGGGACAGGGTTCGAATAATTCACCCCTCCACTTT.

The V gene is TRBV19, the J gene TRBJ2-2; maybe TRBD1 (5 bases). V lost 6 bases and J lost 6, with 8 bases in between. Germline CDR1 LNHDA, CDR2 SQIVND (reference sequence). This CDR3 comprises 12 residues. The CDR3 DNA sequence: TGTGCCAGTAGCAGGGCTCCCGGGGAGCTGTTTTTT. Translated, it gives CASSRAPGELFF. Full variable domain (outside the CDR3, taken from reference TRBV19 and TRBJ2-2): DGGITQSPKYLFRKEGQNVTLSCEQNLNHDAMYWYRQDPGQGLRLIYYSQIVNDFQKGDIAEGYSVSREKKESFPLTVTSAQKNPTAFYLCASSRAPGELFFGEGSRLTVL.

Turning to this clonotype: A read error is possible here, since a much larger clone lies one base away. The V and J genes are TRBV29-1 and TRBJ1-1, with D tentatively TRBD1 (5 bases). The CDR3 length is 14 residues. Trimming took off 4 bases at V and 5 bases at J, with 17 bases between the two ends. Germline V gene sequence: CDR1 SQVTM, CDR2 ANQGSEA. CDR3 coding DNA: TGCAGCGTTGCCAGGGACGGGGCTTGGACTGAAGCTTTCTTT. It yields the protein CSVARDGAWTEAFF.

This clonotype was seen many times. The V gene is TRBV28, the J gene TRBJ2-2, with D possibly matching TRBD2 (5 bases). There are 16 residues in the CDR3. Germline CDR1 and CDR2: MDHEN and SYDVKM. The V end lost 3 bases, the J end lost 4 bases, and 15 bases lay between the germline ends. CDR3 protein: CASSFLGPSSTGELFF. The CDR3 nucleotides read TGTGCCAGCAGTTTCCTAGGCCCTAGCTCCACCGGGGAGCTGTTTTTT.

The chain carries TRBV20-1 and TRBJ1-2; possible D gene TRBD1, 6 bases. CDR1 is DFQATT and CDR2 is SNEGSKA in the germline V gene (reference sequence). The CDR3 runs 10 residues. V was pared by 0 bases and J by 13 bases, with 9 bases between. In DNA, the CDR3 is TGCAGTGCTAGAGATCGGGGGGCCACCTTC. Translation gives CSARDRGATF.

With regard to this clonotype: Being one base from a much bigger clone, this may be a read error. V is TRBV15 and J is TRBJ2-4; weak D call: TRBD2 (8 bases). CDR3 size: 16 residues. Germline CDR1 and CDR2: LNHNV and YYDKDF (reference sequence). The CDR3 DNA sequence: TGTGCCACCAGCAGAAGTCGGGAGGGGGCCAAAAACATTAAGTACTTC. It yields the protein CATSRSREGAKNIKYF.

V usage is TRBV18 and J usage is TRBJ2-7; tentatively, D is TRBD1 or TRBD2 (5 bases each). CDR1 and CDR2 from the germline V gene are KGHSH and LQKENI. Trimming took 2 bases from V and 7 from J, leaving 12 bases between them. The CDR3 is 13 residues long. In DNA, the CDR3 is TGTGCCAGCTCACCAGGGACGGCTAGGGAGCAGTACTTC. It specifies CASSPGTAREQYF.

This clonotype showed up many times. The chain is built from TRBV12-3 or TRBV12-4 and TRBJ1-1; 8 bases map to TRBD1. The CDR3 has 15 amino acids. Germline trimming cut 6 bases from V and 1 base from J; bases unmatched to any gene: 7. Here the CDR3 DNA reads TGTGCCAGCAGGAACGGACAGGGTGAGAACACTGAAGCTTTCTTT. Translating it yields CASRNGQGENTEAFF.

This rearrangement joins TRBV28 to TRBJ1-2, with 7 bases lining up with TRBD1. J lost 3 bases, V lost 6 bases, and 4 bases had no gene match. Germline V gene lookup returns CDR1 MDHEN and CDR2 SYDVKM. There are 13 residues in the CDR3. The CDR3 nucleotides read TGTGCCAGCAGCACACAGGGGTACTATGGCTACACCTTC. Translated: CASSTQGYYGYTF.

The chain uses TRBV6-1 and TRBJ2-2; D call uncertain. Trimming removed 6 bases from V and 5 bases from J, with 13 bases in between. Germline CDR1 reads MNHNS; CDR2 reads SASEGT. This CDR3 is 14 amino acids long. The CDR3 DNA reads TGTGCCAGCAGCCAAGCAAAATCGACCGGGGAGCTGTTTTTT. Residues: CASSQAKSTGELFF.

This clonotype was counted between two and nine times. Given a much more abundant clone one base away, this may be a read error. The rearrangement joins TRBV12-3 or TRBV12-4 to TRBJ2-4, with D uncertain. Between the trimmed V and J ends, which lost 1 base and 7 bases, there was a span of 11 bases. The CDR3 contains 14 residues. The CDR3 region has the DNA TGTGCCAGCAGTTTAGACGGAGAGAACAACATTCAGTACTTC. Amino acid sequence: CASSLDGENNIQYF.

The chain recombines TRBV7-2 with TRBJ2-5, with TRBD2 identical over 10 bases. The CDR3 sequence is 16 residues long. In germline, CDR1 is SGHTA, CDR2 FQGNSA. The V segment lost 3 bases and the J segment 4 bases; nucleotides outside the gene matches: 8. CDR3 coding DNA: TGTGCCAGCAGCTTGACCCTAGCGGGAGAATTAGAGACCCAGTACTTC. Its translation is CASSLTLAGELETQYF.

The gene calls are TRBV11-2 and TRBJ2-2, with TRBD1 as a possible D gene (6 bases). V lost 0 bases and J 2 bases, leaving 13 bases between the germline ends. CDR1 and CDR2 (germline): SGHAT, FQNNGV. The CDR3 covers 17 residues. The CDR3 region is CASSLELTGLNTGELFF. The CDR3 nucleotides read TGTGCCAGCAGCTTAGAGTTGACAGGTCTAAACACCGGGGAGCTGTTTTTT.

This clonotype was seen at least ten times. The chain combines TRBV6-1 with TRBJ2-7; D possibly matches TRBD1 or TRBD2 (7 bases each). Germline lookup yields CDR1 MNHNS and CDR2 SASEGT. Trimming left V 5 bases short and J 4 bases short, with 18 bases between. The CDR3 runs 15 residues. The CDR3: CASSRSGDRPYEQYF. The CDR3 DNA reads TGTGCCAGCAGTCGAAGCGGGGACAGACCTTACGAGCAGTACTTC.

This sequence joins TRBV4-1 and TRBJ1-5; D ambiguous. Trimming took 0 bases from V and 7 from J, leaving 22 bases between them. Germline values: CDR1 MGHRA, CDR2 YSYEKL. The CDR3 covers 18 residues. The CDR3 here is CASSQDETSPIMAQPQHF. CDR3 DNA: TGCGCCAGCAGCCAAGATGAGACGTCACCCATCATGGCGCAGCCCCAGCATTTT.

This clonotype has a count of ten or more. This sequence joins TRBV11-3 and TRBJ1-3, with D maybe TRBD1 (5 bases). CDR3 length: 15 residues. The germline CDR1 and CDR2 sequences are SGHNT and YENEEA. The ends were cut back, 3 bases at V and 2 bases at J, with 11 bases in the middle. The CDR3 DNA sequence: TGTGCCAGCAGCTTTCTTAGAGGGGCTGGAAACACCATATATTTT. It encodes CASSFLRGAGNTIYF.

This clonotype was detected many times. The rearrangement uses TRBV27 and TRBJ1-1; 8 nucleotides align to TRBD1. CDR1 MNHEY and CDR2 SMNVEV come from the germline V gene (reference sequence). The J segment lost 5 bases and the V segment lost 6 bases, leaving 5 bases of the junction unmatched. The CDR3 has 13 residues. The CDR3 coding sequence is TGTGCCAGCAGGTCAGGGGGCCGGACTGAAGCTTTCTTT. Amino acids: CASRSGGRTEAFF.